The rows below give T cell receptor beta chains drawn from one sample of a study of blood T cell repertoires in COVID-19. Only in-frame clones appear in the TCRdb table, and some are missing; sequencing was by immunoSEQ multiplex PCR. The sample records 380,000 or so clones, 75% to 90% being singletons. Sequencing was done on a sample of peripheral blood. The receptors were gathered from an older woman with COVID-19, enrolled during active disease. CDR3s include the opening cysteine and the closing phenylalanine or tryptophan. D genes are given only for firm matches. Size is omitted from some rows. Given values are once, few, many or a class for expanded clones.

V gene: TRBV21-1; J gene: TRBJ2-7; D gene: .; clone size: .; CDR3 DNA: TGTGCCAGCAGCAAAAGGGAGGTGCGGGTTCTTTCGAACTACGAGCAGTACTTC; CDR3 protein: CASSKREVRVLSNYEQYF
V gene: TRBV4-3; J gene: TRBJ2-1; D gene: TRBD1; clone size: once; CDR3 DNA: TGCGCCAGCAGCCAAGAGACAGGGGGCTACAATGAGCAGTTCTTC; CDR3 protein: CASSQETGGYNEQFF
V gene: TRBV7-3; J gene: TRBJ1-2; D gene: .; clone size: .; CDR3 DNA: TGTGCCAGCAGCCGGGACACTAACTATGGCTACACCTTC; CDR3 protein: CASSRDTNYGYTF
V gene: TRBV7-6; J gene: TRBJ2-1; D gene: .; clone size: .; CDR3 DNA: TGTGCCAGCAGCTTAAATCCCGGGGGACCGATCCTCTACAATGAGCAGTTCTTC; CDR3 protein: CASSLNPGGPILYNEQFF
V gene: TRBV2; J gene: TRBJ1-2; D gene: TRBD1; clone size: .; CDR3 DNA: TGTGCCAGCAAGTCCCTAGACAGGGGGCAGGATGGCTACACCTTC; CDR3 protein: CASKSLDRGQDGYTF
V gene: TRBV5-4; J gene: TRBJ1-2; D gene: .; clone size: .; CDR3 DNA: TGTGCCAGCAGCCGCAGGGGTGGAATGGCAGGGGAAGGCTATGGCTACACCTTC; CDR3 protein: CASSRRGGMAGEGYGYTF
V gene: TRBV28; J gene: TRBJ1-1; D gene: .; clone size: .; CDR3 DNA: TGTGCCAGCAGTTTTGTGCCAGGCCTGAACACTGAAGCTTTCTTT; CDR3 protein: CASSFVPGLNTEAFF
V gene: TRBV7-2; J gene: TRBJ1-1; D gene: TRBD1; clone size: .; CDR3 DNA: TGTGCCAGCAGCCCAGGGACAGGGGCGGGGAACACTGAAGCTTTCTTT; CDR3 protein: CASSPGTGAGNTEAFF
V gene: TRBV5-6; J gene: TRBJ2-5; D gene: .; clone size: .; CDR3 DNA: TGTGCCAGCAGCCGCGCCCAAGACACAGGTTTGAAGACCCAGTACTTC; CDR3 protein: CASSRAQDTGLKTQYF
V gene: TRBV30; J gene: TRBJ1-1; D gene: .; clone size: .; CDR3 DNA: TGTGCCTGGAGCTTAATGAACACTGAAGCTTTCTTT; CDR3 protein: CAWSLMNTEAFF
V gene: TRBV4-1; J gene: TRBJ1-2; D gene: .; clone size: once; CDR3 DNA: TGCGCCAGCAGCCGCCGAACCCAGGCGAATAACTATGGCTACACCTTC; CDR3 protein: CASSRRTQANNYGYTF
V gene: TRBV30; J gene: TRBJ2-6; D gene: .; clone size: .; CDR3 DNA: TGTGCCTGGAGACAGAGCTCTGGGGCCAACGTCCTGACTTTC; CDR3 protein: CAWRQSSGANVLTF
V gene: TRBV7-3; J gene: TRBJ1-1; D gene: TRBD1; clone size: .; CDR3 DNA: TGTGCCAGCAGCTTCCAGGGGGCTGAAGCTTTCTTT; CDR3 protein: CASSFQGAEAFF
V gene: TRBV30; J gene: TRBJ2-7; D gene: .; clone size: .; CDR3 DNA: TGTGCCTGGAGTGTATATGGCGGTGGCGCCTACGAGCAGTACTTC; CDR3 protein: CAWSVYGGGAYEQYF
V gene: TRBV5-1; J gene: TRBJ2-7; D gene: .; clone size: .; CDR3 DNA: TGCGCCAGCAGCGACGGGTACGAGCAGTACTTC; CDR3 protein: CASSDGYEQYF
V gene: TRBV5-1; J gene: TRBJ2-2; D gene: TRBD2; clone size: .; CDR3 DNA: TGCGCCAGCAGCTCTAGCGGGGGATCGGCCACCGGGGAGCTGTTTTTT; CDR3 protein: CASSSSGGSATGELFF
V gene: TRBV2; J gene: TRBJ2-5; D gene: TRBD1; clone size: .; CDR3 DNA: TGTGCCAGGCGACAGGGTGGGGAGGAGACCCAGTACTTC; CDR3 protein: CARRQGGEETQYF
V gene: TRBV2; J gene: TRBJ2-7; D gene: .; clone size: .; CDR3 DNA: TGTGCCAGCAGTGAATGGATTACAGGGTCCGAGGAGCAGTACTTC; CDR3 protein: CASSEWITGSEEQYF
V gene: TRBV9; J gene: TRBJ1-1; D gene: .; clone size: .; CDR3 DNA: TGTGCCAGCAGCGTAGTGCAGGGTACCACTGAAGCTTTCTTT; CDR3 protein: CASSVVQGTTEAFF
V gene: TRBV7-2; J gene: TRBJ1-1; D gene: .; clone size: .; CDR3 DNA: TGTGCCAGCAGCTCTCTTCGGGGGGCAAAGACTGAAGCTTTCTTT; CDR3 protein: CASSSLRGAKTEAFF
V gene: TRBV11-2; J gene: TRBJ2-2; D gene: TRBD1; clone size: once; CDR3 DNA: TGTGCCAGCAGCTCCGGGACAGGGCTCGCGAACACCGGGGAGCTGTTTTTT; CDR3 protein: CASSSGTGLANTGELFF